This T cell receptor (beta chain) was captured by sequencing in a study of vaccination and CD4 T cells after COVID-19. Study background: Cultures serving as controls received a peptide pool (CEFX or HIV-1 Nef) or no peptide.

CDR1 and CDR2 (germline): LGHNA, YNFKEQ. Trimming removed 4 bases from V and 8 bases from J, with 26 bases in between. CDR3 length equals 17 residues. Stated treatment: approximately nine-day PBMC culture with coronavirus spike peptide pools or control peptides (ViraFEST assay). ViraFEST expanded antigen-specific T cells with peptide pools, then sequenced TCRs. This clonotype was recorded a few times. Its specificity is unknown. An Oncomine TCR Beta short-read assay was used to sequence the DNA from cultured CD4+ T cells. TCRdb redid the calling of the PCR reads with MiXCR, one entry per CDR3 protein. The sample shows 10,000 to 13,000 distinct CDR3 sequences, roughly 67% of them seen only once.

The receptor's source is a human donor who had recovered from COVID-19. What was sequenced was CD4+ T cells from blood, cultured in vitro. The rearrangement joins TRBV4-2 to TRBJ1-1; no clear D. The CDR3 region is CASSPQEGAAPKDEAFF. The DNA of the CDR3 is TGTGCCAGCAGCCCCCAAGAGGGTGCAGCTCCAAAGGACGAAGCTTTCTTT.